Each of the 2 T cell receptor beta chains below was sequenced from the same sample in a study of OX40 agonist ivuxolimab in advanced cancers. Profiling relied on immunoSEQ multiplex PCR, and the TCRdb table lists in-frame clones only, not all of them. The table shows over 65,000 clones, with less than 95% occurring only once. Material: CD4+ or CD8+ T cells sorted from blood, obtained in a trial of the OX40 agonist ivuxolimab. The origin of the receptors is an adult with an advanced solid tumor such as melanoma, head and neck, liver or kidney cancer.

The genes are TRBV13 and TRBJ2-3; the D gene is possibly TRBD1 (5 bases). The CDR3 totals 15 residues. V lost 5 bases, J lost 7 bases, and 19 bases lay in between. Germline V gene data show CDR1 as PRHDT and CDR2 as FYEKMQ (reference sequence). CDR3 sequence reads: CASSPRVQTANTQYF. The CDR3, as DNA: TGTGCCAGCAGCCCCAGGGTACAGACAGCGAATACGCAGTATTTT. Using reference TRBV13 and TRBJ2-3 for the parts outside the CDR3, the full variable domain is AAGVIQSPRHLIKEKRETATLKCYPIPRHDTVYWYQQGPGQDPQFLISFYEKMQSDKGSIPDRFSAQQFSDYHSELNMSSLELGDSALYFCASSPRVQTANTQYFGPGTRLTVL.

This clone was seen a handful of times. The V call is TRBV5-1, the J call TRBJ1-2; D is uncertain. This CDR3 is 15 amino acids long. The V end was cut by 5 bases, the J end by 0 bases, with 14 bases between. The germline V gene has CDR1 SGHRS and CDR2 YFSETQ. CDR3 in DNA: TGCGCCAGCAGTCCCCGGGCGGGGACTAACTATGGCTACACCTTC. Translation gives CASSPRAGTNYGYTF.